Listed here is a single T cell receptor (beta chain). TCRdb re-analysed the RT-PCR reads in MiXCR, keeping a single row per CDR3 protein. The sample carries approximately 500,000 distinct CDR3 sequences, around 25% recorded once. The data were obtained in a study of response to subunit inactivated influenza vaccine. The CDR3 consists of 14 residues. Trimming removed 4 bases from V and 9 bases from J, with 13 bases in between. CDR1 and CDR2 from the germline V gene are MNHEY and SMNVEV (reference sequence). The sample also formed part of further work on T cells expressing NK-cell markers. That publication notes: In generating TCR beta cDNA, 5'RACE template switching with UMIs was used. There were seven HCMV-seropositive donors and one seronegative donor among the eight sequenced. Sorting in several experiments was restricted by an anti-gamma-delta TCR antibody to alpha-beta TCR T cells. Roughly 1.0-8% of CD8+ T cells in a handful of donors belonged to dominant NKG2C+ clonotypes. Questions lingered over whether expanded NKG2C+ T cell clones were HCMV-specific.

The V gene is TRBV27, the J gene TRBJ1-6; D unclear. The sequences come from CD4+ T cells sorted from PBMCs, collected about 11 days after vaccination. The clonotype comes from a man aged 50 to 59 who received an inactivated influenza vaccine. This CDR3 reads CASSSPGRTSPLHF. CDR3 bases: TGTGCCAGCAGTTCCCCTGGCCGCACTTCACCCCTCCACTTT.